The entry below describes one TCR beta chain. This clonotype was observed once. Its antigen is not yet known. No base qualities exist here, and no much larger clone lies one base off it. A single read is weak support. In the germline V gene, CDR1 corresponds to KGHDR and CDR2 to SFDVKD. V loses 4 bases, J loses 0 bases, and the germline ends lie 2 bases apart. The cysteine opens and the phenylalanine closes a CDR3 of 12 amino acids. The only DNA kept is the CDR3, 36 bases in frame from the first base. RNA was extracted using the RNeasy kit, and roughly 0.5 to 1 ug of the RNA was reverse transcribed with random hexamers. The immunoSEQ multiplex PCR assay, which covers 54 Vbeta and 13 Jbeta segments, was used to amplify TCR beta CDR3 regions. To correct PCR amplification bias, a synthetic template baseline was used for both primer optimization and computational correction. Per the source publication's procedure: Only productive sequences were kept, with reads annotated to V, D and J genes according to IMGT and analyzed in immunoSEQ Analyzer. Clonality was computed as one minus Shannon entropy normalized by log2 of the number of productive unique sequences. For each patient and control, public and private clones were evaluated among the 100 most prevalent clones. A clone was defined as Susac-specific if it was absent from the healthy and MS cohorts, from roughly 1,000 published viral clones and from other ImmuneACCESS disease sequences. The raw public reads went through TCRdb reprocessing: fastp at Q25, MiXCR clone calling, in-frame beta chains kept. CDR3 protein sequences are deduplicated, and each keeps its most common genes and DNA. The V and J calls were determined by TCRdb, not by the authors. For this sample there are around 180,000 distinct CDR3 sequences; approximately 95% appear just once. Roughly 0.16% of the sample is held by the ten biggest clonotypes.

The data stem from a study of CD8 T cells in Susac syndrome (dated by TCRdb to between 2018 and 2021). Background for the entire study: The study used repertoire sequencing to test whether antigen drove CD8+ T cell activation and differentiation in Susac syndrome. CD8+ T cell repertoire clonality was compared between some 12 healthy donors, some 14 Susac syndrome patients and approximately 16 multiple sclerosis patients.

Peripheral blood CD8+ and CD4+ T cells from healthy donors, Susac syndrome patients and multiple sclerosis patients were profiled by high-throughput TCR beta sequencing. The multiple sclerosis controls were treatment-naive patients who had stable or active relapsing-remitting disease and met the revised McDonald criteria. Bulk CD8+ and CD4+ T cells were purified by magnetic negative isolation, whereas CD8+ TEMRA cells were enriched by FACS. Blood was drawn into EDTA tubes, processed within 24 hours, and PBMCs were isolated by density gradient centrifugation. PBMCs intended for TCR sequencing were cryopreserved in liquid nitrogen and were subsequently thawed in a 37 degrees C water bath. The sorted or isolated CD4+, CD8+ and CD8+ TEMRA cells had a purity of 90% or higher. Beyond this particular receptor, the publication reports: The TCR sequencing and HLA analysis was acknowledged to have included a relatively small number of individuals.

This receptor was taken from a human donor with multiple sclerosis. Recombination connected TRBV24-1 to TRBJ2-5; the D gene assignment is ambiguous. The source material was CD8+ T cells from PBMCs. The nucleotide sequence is TGTGCCACCAGTGACAACCAAGAGACCCAGTACTTC. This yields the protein CATSDNQETQYF.